What follows is one T cell receptor (beta chain) and its context. The entry originates in a study of CD8 T cells in Susac syndrome. The CDR3 runs 15 residues. Trimming shortened V by 5 bases and J by 3 bases, and 17 bases separated the two germline ends. Per germline, CDR1 DFQATT and CDR2 SNEGSKA (reference sequence). Reverse transcription of 0.5 to 1 ug RNA used random hexamers. MiXCR, applied by TCRdb to the immunoSEQ multiplex PCR reads, yields one record per CDR3 protein. The sample shows about 120,000 distinct CDR3 sequences, about 90% of them seen only once. This TCR was sampled from a human donor in good health. The genes are TRBV20-1 and TRBJ1-5; D may be TRBD1 (5 bases). The sequencing input was CD4+ T cells from PBMCs. The CDR3 reads CSASRTPTFNQPQHF. The CDR3 nucleotides are TGCAGTGCTTCCCGGACACCAACGTTCAATCAGCCCCAGCATTTT.